The rows below give T cell receptor beta chains drawn from one sample of a study of OX40 agonist ivuxolimab in advanced cancers. The protocol was immunoSEQ multiplex PCR, while the TCRdb copy is restricted to in-frame clones and leaves out a portion. The sample gives fewer than 55,000 clones, 80% to 90% of which show up once; about 0.73% is in the top ten. The sequenced sample was CD4+ or CD8+ T cells sorted from blood, obtained in a trial of the OX40 agonist ivuxolimab. Receptors were obtained from an adult with an advanced solid tumor such as melanoma, head and neck, liver or kidney cancer. CDR3s include the opening cysteine and the closing phenylalanine or tryptophan. D genes are given only for firm matches. Part of the rows lack a size; the others show once, few, many or a class for expanded clones.

cdr3_aa: CASSSFGQGASEQYF; cdr3_nt: TGCGCCAGCAGCTCTTTCGGACAGGGGGCTAGCGAGCAGTACTTC; v_call: TRBV5-1; j_call: TRBJ2-7; d_call: TRBD1; clone_size: -
cdr3_aa: CASSAWTGFEQYF; cdr3_nt: TGTGCCAGCAGTGCCTGGACAGGGTTCGAGCAGTACTTC; v_call: TRBV6-1; j_call: TRBJ2-7; d_call: TRBD1; clone_size: -
cdr3_aa: CASSSTGGNEKLFF; cdr3_nt: TGTGCCAGCAGCTCGACAGGGGGGAATGAAAAACTGTTTTTT; v_call: TRBV5-6; j_call: TRBJ1-4; d_call: TRBD1; clone_size: -
cdr3_aa: CASRDSPYEQYF; cdr3_nt: TGTGCCAGCAGGGACAGCCCCTACGAGCAGTACTTC; v_call: TRBV19; j_call: TRBJ2-7; d_call: TRBD1; clone_size: once
cdr3_aa: CASSSRFGLAGQSSYEQYF; cdr3_nt: TGTGCCAGCAGCTCCCGGTTTGGACTAGCGGGCCAGAGCTCCTACGAGCAGTACTTC; v_call: TRBV7-9; j_call: TRBJ2-7; d_call: TRBD2; clone_size: -
cdr3_aa: CASSLDGGPYYEQYF; cdr3_nt: TGTGCCAGCAGCTTGGACGGGGGGCCGTACTACGAGCAGTACTTC; v_call: TRBV5-5; j_call: TRBJ2-7; d_call: -; clone_size: -
cdr3_aa: CASSLGDRDIYGYTF; cdr3_nt: TGTGCCAGCAGCTTGGGGGACAGGGACATCTATGGCTACACCTTC; v_call: TRBV5-4; j_call: TRBJ1-2; d_call: TRBD1; clone_size: -
cdr3_aa: CASSKDRVTNSPLHF; cdr3_nt: TGTGCCAGCAGCAAGGACAGGGTCACTAATTCACCCCTCCACTTT; v_call: TRBV6-5; j_call: TRBJ1-6; d_call: TRBD1; clone_size: -
cdr3_aa: CASTPGGVPEAFF; cdr3_nt: TGTGCCAGTACCCCCGGAGGGGTTCCCGAAGCTTTCTTT; v_call: TRBV19; j_call: TRBJ1-1; d_call: -; clone_size: -
cdr3_aa: CASSIGGSTDTQYF; cdr3_nt: TGTGCCAGTAGTATTGGGGGAAGCACAGATACGCAGTATTTT; v_call: TRBV19; j_call: TRBJ2-3; d_call: -; clone_size: -
cdr3_aa: CASSLTGGTEAFF; cdr3_nt: TGTGCCAGCAGCCTAACAGGGGGCACTGAAGCTTTCTTT; v_call: TRBV11-2; j_call: TRBJ1-1; d_call: TRBD1; clone_size: -
cdr3_aa: CASSLEGHNQETQYF; cdr3_nt: TGTGCCAGTAGTCTTGAGGGGCATAACCAAGAGACCCAGTACTTC; v_call: TRBV19; j_call: TRBJ2-5; d_call: -; clone_size: once
cdr3_aa: CASSPLGEGASYGYTF; cdr3_nt: TGTGCCAGCAGCCCCCTAGGGGAGGGGGCGAGCTATGGCTACACCTTC; v_call: TRBV14; j_call: TRBJ1-2; d_call: TRBD1; clone_size: -
cdr3_aa: CASSLGAGVGTDTQYF; cdr3_nt: TGCGCCAGCAGCTTGGGTGCCGGGGTCGGCACAGATACGCAGTATTTT; v_call: TRBV5-1; j_call: TRBJ2-3; d_call: -; clone_size: -
cdr3_aa: CASSHDGAVGSPLHF; cdr3_nt: TGTGCCAGCAGTCATGACGGGGCGGTCGGTTCACCCCTCCACTTT; v_call: TRBV6-1; j_call: TRBJ1-6; d_call: -; clone_size: -
cdr3_aa: CASSFGGTGNTIYF; cdr3_nt: TGTGCCAGCAGTTTCGGGGGAACTGGAAACACCATATATTTT; v_call: TRBV28; j_call: TRBJ1-3; d_call: -; clone_size: -
cdr3_aa: CATSPQTGFGYGYTF; cdr3_nt: TGTGCCACCAGCCCCCAGACAGGGTTTGGGTATGGCTACACCTTC; v_call: TRBV15; j_call: TRBJ1-2; d_call: TRBD1; clone_size: -
cdr3_aa: CASSEASGQVGSPLHF; cdr3_nt: TGTGCCAGCAGTGAAGCCTCAGGACAGGTGGGGTCACCCCTCCACTTT; v_call: TRBV2; j_call: TRBJ1-6; d_call: TRBD1; clone_size: -
cdr3_aa: CASSKGQGAGNTIYF; cdr3_nt: TGTGCCAGCAGTAAGGGACAGGGCGCTGGAAACACCATATATTTT; v_call: TRBV5-5; j_call: TRBJ1-3; d_call: TRBD1; clone_size: once
cdr3_aa: CASSLTISTDTQYF; cdr3_nt: TGTGCCAGCAGCCTTACCATCAGCACAGATACGCAGTATTTT; v_call: TRBV6-6; j_call: TRBJ2-3; d_call: -; clone_size: -
cdr3_aa: CASSQATSTIYF; cdr3_nt: TGTGCCAGCAGCCAAGCTACTAGCACCATATATTTT; v_call: TRBV14; j_call: TRBJ1-3; d_call: -; clone_size: -
cdr3_aa: CATSAGRGGKSNEQFF; cdr3_nt: TGTGCCACCAGCGCTGGGCGGGGGGGGAAATCCAATGAGCAGTTCTTC; v_call: TRBV15; j_call: TRBJ2-1; d_call: TRBD2; clone_size: -
cdr3_aa: CASSLKRGVNYEQYF; cdr3_nt: TGTGCCAGCAGTTTAAAGCGGGGGGTGAACTACGAGCAGTACTTC; v_call: TRBV28; j_call: TRBJ2-7; d_call: TRBD2; clone_size: few
cdr3_aa: CASSLVGGAEAFF; cdr3_nt: TGTGCCAGCAGCTTAGTCGGGGGGGCTGAAGCTTTCTTT; v_call: TRBV7-8; j_call: TRBJ1-1; d_call: -; clone_size: once
cdr3_aa: CATSRDRTGLFQETQYF; cdr3_nt: TGTGCCACCAGCAGAGATCGGACAGGCTTATTCCAAGAGACCCAGTACTTC; v_call: TRBV15; j_call: TRBJ2-5; d_call: TRBD1; clone_size: -
cdr3_aa: CASSPTSGVTDTQYF; cdr3_nt: TGCGCCAGCAGCCCGACTAGCGGGGTAACAGATACGCAGTATTTT; v_call: TRBV5-1; j_call: TRBJ2-3; d_call: TRBD2; clone_size: -
cdr3_aa: CASSSYPGGGQVATAFF; cdr3_nt: TGTGCCAGCAGCTCATACCCCGGGGGGGGCCAAGTAGCTACAGCTTTCTTT; v_call: TRBV7-8; j_call: TRBJ1-1; d_call: -; clone_size: -
cdr3_aa: CASSRVGQGEETQYF; cdr3_nt: TGCGCCAGCAGCCGGGTCGGACAGGGAGAAGAGACCCAGTACTTC; v_call: TRBV4-1; j_call: TRBJ2-5; d_call: TRBD1; clone_size: -
cdr3_aa: CASSSKQGGTDTQYF; cdr3_nt: TGTGCCAGCAGCTCGAAACAGGGCGGGACAGATACGCAGTATTTT; v_call: TRBV5-4; j_call: TRBJ2-3; d_call: -; clone_size: once
cdr3_aa: CASSLVRGPEQFF; cdr3_nt: TGTGCCAGCAGCTTAGTGCGGGGCCCTGAGCAGTTCTTC; v_call: TRBV7-8; j_call: TRBJ2-1; d_call: -; clone_size: -
cdr3_aa: CASSASSTGSGNTIYF; cdr3_nt: TGTGCCAGCAGTGCTTCTTCGACAGGCTCTGGAAACACCATATATTTT; v_call: TRBV2; j_call: TRBJ1-3; d_call: -; clone_size: few
cdr3_aa: CASRTGRGGIDSPLHF; cdr3_nt: TGTGCCAGCAGAACCGGTCGTGGGGGGATTGATTCACCCCTCCACTTT; v_call: TRBV7-9; j_call: TRBJ1-6; d_call: -; clone_size: -
cdr3_aa: CARSLATGMGETQYF; cdr3_nt: TGTGCCAGAAGCTTGGCCACAGGGATGGGAGAGACCCAGTACTTC; v_call: TRBV5-3; j_call: TRBJ2-5; d_call: -; clone_size: -
cdr3_aa: CASSATGTRPADTQYF; cdr3_nt: TGTGCCAGCAGTGCTACCGGGACTAGACCCGCAGATACGCAGTATTTT; v_call: TRBV6-1; j_call: TRBJ2-3; d_call: TRBD2; clone_size: -
cdr3_aa: CASSLFIGRGSGANVLTF; cdr3_nt: TGTGCCAGCAGCTTATTTATTGGCAGGGGGTCTGGGGCCAACGTCCTGACTTTC; v_call: TRBV13; j_call: TRBJ2-6; d_call: TRBD1; clone_size: -
cdr3_aa: CASSRGGDTGETQYF; cdr3_nt: TGTGCCAGCAGCCGGGGCGGAGACACAGGGGAGACCCAGTACTTC; v_call: TRBV6-6; j_call: TRBJ2-5; d_call: -; clone_size: -
cdr3_aa: CASSEGQGDRYGYTF; cdr3_nt: TGTGCCAGCAGTGAAGGGCAGGGGGATCGGTATGGCTACACCTTC; v_call: TRBV2; j_call: TRBJ1-2; d_call: TRBD1; clone_size: few
cdr3_aa: CASSIGDSNTEAFF; cdr3_nt: TGTGCCAGTAGTATCGGGGACAGTAACACTGAAGCTTTCTTT; v_call: TRBV19; j_call: TRBJ1-1; d_call: TRBD1; clone_size: -
cdr3_aa: CASSLAGVPSLGLYGYTF; cdr3_nt: TGCGCCAGCAGCTTGGCCGGGGTTCCCTCGTTGGGACTATATGGCTACACCTTC; v_call: TRBV5-1; j_call: TRBJ1-2; d_call: -; clone_size: -
cdr3_aa: CASSYSRTGENGYTF; cdr3_nt: TGTGCCAGCAGTTACTCGAGAACAGGGGAAAATGGCTACACCTTC; v_call: TRBV6-5; j_call: TRBJ1-2; d_call: TRBD1; clone_size: -
cdr3_aa: CASSFVGLSGETQYF; cdr3_nt: TGTGCCAGCAGCTTCGTAGGGCTATCGGGAGAGACCCAGTACTTC; v_call: TRBV5-6; j_call: TRBJ2-5; d_call: -; clone_size: -
cdr3_aa: CASSQGQFNEQFF; cdr3_nt: TGTGCCAGCAGCCAAGGACAGTTTAACGAGCAGTTCTTC; v_call: TRBV7-2; j_call: TRBJ2-1; d_call: -; clone_size: few
cdr3_aa: CASSLGTGRHEQFF; cdr3_nt: TGTGCCAGCAGCTTAGGGACGGGGCGCCATGAGCAGTTCTTC; v_call: TRBV7-9; j_call: TRBJ2-1; d_call: -; clone_size: -
cdr3_aa: CASTLEVGRANQPQHF; cdr3_nt: TGTGCCAGTACCCTCGAGGTAGGCAGGGCAAATCAGCCCCAGCATTTT; v_call: TRBV19; j_call: TRBJ1-5; d_call: -; clone_size: -
cdr3_aa: CSAQVTGELFF; cdr3_nt: TGCAGTGCACAGGTCACCGGGGAGCTGTTTTTT; v_call: TRBV20-1; j_call: TRBJ2-2; d_call: -; clone_size: -
cdr3_aa: CASSPPGGRTDTQYF; cdr3_nt: TGTGCCAGCAGCCCCCCCGGGGGGCGAACAGATACGCAGTATTTT; v_call: TRBV5-6; j_call: TRBJ2-3; d_call: -; clone_size: -
cdr3_aa: CASFPYRNRGHSPLHF; cdr3_nt: TGTGCCAGCTTCCCTTACAGGAATAGGGGGCATTCACCCCTCCACTTT; v_call: TRBV2; j_call: TRBJ1-6; d_call: TRBD1; clone_size: -
cdr3_aa: CASSSSPVRVGETQYF; cdr3_nt: TGTGCCAGCAGTTCCTCGCCTGTACGGGTCGGAGAGACCCAGTACTTC; v_call: TRBV11-1; j_call: TRBJ2-5; d_call: -; clone_size: -
cdr3_aa: CASTDSTSYSNQPQHF; cdr3_nt: TGTGCCAGTACCGATTCGACATCCTATAGCAATCAGCCCCAGCATTTT; v_call: TRBV19; j_call: TRBJ1-5; d_call: -; clone_size: -
cdr3_aa: CASGSVDRYEQYF; cdr3_nt: TGCGCCAGCGGGAGTGTTGATCGCTACGAGCAGTACTTC; v_call: TRBV5-1; j_call: TRBJ2-7; d_call: -; clone_size: -
cdr3_aa: CASSLGLADQETQYF; cdr3_nt: TGTGCCAGCAGCTTGGGCCTAGCGGACCAAGAGACCCAGTACTTC; v_call: TRBV5-4; j_call: TRBJ2-5; d_call: TRBD2; clone_size: -
cdr3_aa: CASSAVVGGELFF; cdr3_nt: TGTGCCAGCAGCGCCGTGGTTGGCGGGGAGCTGTTTTTT; v_call: TRBV9; j_call: TRBJ2-2; d_call: -; clone_size: -
cdr3_aa: CASSPQGTGELFF; cdr3_nt: TGCGCCAGCAGTCCGCAGGGCACCGGGGAGCTGTTTTTT; v_call: TRBV23-1; j_call: TRBJ2-2; d_call: -; clone_size: -